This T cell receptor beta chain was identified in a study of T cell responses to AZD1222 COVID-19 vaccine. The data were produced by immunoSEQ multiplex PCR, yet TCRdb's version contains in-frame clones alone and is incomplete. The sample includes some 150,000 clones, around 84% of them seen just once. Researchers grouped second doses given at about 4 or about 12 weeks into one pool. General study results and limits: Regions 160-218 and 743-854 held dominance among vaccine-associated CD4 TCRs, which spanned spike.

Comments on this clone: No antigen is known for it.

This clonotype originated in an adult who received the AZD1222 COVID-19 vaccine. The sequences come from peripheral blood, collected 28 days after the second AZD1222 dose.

CDR3 amino acids: CASSEGGPNTEAFF. CDR3 coding DNA: TGTGCCAGCAGTGAAGGGGGCCCGAACACTGAAGCTTTCTTT. The chain has TRBV6-1 and TRBJ1-1; D perhaps matches TRBD1 (5 bases). Trimming removed 1 base from V and 1 base from J, with 7 bases in between. This CDR3 has 14 residues. The germline V gene has CDR1 MNHNS and CDR2 SASEGT.